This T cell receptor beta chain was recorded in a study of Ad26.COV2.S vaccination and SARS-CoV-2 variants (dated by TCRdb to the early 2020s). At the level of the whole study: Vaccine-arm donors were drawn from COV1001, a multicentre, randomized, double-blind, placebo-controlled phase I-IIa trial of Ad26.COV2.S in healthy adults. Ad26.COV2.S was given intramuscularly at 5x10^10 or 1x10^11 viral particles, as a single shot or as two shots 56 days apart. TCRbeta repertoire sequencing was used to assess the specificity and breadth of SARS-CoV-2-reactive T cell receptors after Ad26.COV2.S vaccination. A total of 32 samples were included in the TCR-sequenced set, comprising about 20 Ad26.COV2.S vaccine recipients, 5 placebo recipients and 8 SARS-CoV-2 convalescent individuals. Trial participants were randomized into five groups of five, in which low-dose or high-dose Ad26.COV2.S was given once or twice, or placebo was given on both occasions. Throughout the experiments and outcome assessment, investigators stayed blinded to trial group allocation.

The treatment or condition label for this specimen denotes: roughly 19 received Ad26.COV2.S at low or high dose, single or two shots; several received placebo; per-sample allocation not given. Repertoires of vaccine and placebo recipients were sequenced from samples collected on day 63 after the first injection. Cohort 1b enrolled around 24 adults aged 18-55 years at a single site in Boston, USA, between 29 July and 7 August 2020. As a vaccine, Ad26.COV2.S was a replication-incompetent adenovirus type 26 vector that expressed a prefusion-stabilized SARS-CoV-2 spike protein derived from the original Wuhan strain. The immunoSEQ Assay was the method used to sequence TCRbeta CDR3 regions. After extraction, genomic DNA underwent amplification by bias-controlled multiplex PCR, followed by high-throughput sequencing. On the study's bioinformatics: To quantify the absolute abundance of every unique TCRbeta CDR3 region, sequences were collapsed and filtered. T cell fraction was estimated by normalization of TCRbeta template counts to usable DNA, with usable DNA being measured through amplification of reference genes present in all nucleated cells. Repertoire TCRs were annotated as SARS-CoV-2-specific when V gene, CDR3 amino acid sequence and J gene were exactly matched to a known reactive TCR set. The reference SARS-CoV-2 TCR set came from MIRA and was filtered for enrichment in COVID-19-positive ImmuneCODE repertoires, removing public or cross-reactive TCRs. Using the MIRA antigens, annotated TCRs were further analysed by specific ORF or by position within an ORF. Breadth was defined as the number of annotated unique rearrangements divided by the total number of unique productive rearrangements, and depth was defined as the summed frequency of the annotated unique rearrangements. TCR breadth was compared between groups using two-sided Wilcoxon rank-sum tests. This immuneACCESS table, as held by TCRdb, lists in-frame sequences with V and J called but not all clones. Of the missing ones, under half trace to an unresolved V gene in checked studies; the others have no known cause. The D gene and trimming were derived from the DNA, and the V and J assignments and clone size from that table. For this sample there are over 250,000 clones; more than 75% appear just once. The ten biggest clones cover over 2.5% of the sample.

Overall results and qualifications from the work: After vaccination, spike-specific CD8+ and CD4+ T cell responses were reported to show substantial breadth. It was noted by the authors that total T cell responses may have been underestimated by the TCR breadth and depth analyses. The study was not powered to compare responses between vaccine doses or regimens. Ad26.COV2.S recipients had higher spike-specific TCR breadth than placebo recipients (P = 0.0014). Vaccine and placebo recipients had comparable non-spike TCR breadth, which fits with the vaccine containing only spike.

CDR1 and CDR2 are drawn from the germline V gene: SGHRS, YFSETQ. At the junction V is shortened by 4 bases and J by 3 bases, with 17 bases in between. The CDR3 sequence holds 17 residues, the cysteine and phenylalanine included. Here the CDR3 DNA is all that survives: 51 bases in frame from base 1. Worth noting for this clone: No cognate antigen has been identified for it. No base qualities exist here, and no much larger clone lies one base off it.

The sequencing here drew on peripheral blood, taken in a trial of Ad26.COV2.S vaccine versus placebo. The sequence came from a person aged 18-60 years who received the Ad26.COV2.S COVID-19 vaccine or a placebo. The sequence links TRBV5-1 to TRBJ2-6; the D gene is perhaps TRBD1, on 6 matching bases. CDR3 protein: CASSMDGGEDGANVLTF. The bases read TGCGCCAGCAGCATGGATGGGGGCGAGGATGGGGCCAACGTCCTGACTTTC.